The TCR beta chain under discussion was sequenced for a study of human T cells and chemical hapten exposure. TCRdb recomputed calls from the RACE reads with MiXCR, one row per CDR3 protein. Altogether some 81,000 distinct CDR3 sequences are present, around 10% being singletons, with the ten largest covering around 1.5%. Time point of the sample: patch test 2, 6 weeks after DPC sensitization. Treatment given: therapeutic diphenylcyclopropenone sensitization with weekly scalp DPC. Someone pulled total RNA out of unfractionated whole blood. With V trimmed by 6 bases and J by 4 bases, 7 bases remained unmatched. Germline-derived CDR1 and CDR2 are MNHNS and SASEGT. The length of the CDR3 is 15 residues. In its sample, this clonotype was seen many times.

This receptor was taken from a man between 18 and 35 years old with alopecia areata. Some clones in this sample may be carry-over from other donors' samples. This chain uses TRBV6-1 with TRBJ2-2; 8 nucleotides match TRBD1. The sequenced sample was whole blood, obtained in connection with sensitization to the hapten diphenylcyclopropenone (DPC). CDR3 region: CASRPGGRATGELFF. In DNA, the CDR3 is TGTGCCAGCAGACCAGGGGGCAGGGCCACCGGGGAGCTGTTTTTT.